The next 8 T cell receptor beta chains were all read from a single sample in a study of CD4+ T cells in melanoma. Data came from immunoSEQ multiplex PCR; TCRdb stores just in-frame clones and leaves some out. The repertoire holds roughly 10,000 clones, with about 73% as singletons. What was sequenced was cells from a culture (not recorded whether cultured in vitro). These receptors were obtained from a human donor with melanoma.

This chain uses TRBV6-5 with TRBJ1-2, with D perhaps TRBD1 (6 bases). This CDR3 is built from 15 residues. Trimming removed 5 bases at V and 6 bases at J, with 19 bases between. Germline CDR1 is MNHEY and CDR2 is SVGAGI. The CDR3 DNA sequence: TGTGCCAGCAGTAGAGGAACAGGGAGATATAATGGCTACACCTTC. Protein sequence: CASSRGTGRYNGYTF.

The rearrangement joins TRBV6-5 to TRBJ1-1, with D possibly being TRBD1 (5 bases). This CDR3 has 12 residues. V gave up 11 bases and J gave up 5 bases, with 15 bases separating them. Germline assignment: CDR1 MNHEY and CDR2 SVGAGI. CDR3 region: CAAGPQRTEAFF. The CDR3 nucleotides read TGTGCCGCGGGGCCCCAGAGGACTGAAGCTTTCTTT.

The chain is built from TRBV30 and TRBJ1-2; D not resolved. The V gene's germline CDR1 is GTSNPN and CDR2 SVGIG (reference sequence). V gave up 2 bases and J gave up 5 bases, with 21 bases separating them. The CDR3 runs to 16 residues. The CDR3 here is CAWSRPQAEATYGYTF. CDR3 in DNA: TGTGCCTGGAGTCGGCCCCAGGCCGAGGCGACGTATGGCTACACCTTC.

Concerning this clone itself: An end of the junction does not agree with germline; a read error may underlie this. The V and J genes are TRBV6-6 and TRBJ2-1; weak D call: TRBD2 (6 bases). CDR1 and CDR2 (germline): MNHNY, SVGAGI (reference sequence). CDR3 length: 12 amino acids. Written as DNA, the CDR3 is TGTGCCAGCAGTTACGAGCCGGGAGCGCAGATCTTC. It translates to CASSYEPGAQIF.

J is TRBJ2-7 and V is TRBV2; D is perhaps TRBD2 (5 bases). The germline CDR1 and CDR2 sequences are SNHLY and FYNNEI. V was trimmed by 5 bases and J by 3 bases, leaving 14 bases between them. This CDR3 region has 14 residues. The CDR3, as DNA: TGTGCCAGCAGTTTCGACTACCTTAGCTACGAGCAGTACTTC. The encoded protein is CASSFDYLSYEQYF. Full variable domain (remainder filled in from reference TRBV2 and TRBJ2-7): EPEVTQTPSHQVTQMGQEVILRCVPISNHLYFYWYRQILGQKVEFLVSFYNNEISEKSEIFDDQFSVERPDGSNFTLKIRSTKLEDSAMYFCASSFDYLSYEQYFGPGTRLTVT.

This clone counts as medium-sized. J is TRBJ1-6 and V is TRBV7-9; unclear D gene. V lost 1 base, J lost 3 bases, and 10 bases lay in between. This CDR3 is built from 16 residues. In germline, CDR1 is SEHNR, CDR2 FQNEAQ (reference sequence). The CDR3 bases are TGTGCCAGCAGCTTAGGATCGGGTTTCTATAATTCACCCCTCCACTTT. This encodes CASSLGSGFYNSPLHF.

The chain carries TRBV11-3 and TRBJ1-2; weak D call: TRBD1 (6 bases). Trimming took 5 bases from V and 0 from J, leaving 10 bases between them. The CDR3 sequence is 14 residues long. Germline lookup yields CDR1 SGHNT and CDR2 YENEEA. As DNA, the CDR3 is TGTGCCAGCAGCCACAGGGATACTAACTATGGCTACACCTTC. Residues: CASSHRDTNYGYTF.

The table lists this clone with a count of one. The genes are TRBV19 and TRBJ2-6, with 9 bases fitting TRBD1. Germline CDR1 is LNHDA and CDR2 is SQIVND (reference sequence). V lost 4 bases and J lost 0; bases outside the gene matches: 7. The length of the CDR3 is 18 residues. CDR3 amino acids: CASSKGQGYGSGANVLTF. The CDR3 DNA reads TGTGCCAGTAGTAAAGGACAGGGGTATGGCTCTGGGGCCAACGTCCTGACTTTC.